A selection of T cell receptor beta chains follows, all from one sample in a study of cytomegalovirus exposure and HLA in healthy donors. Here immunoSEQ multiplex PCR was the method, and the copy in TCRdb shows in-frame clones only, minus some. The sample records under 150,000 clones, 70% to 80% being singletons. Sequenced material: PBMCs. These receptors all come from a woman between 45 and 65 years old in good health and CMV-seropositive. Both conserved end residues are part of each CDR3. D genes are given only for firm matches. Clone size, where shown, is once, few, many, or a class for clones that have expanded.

CDR3 protein: CAWSVLPRGGYTF
CDR3 DNA: TGTGCCTGGAGTGTACTGCCCCGGGGTGGCTACACCTTC
D gene: NA
V gene: TRBV30
J gene: TRBJ1-2
clone size: NA

CDR3 protein: CASSQEGGRNQPQHF
CDR3 DNA: TGCGCCAGCAGCCAAGAAGGGGGCCGCAATCAGCCCCAGCATTTT
D gene: TRBD1
V gene: TRBV4-3
J gene: TRBJ1-5
clone size: NA

CDR3 protein: CASSQEEALNSPLHF
CDR3 DNA: TGCGCCAGCAGCCAAGAAGAGGCGTTAAATTCACCCCTCCACTTT
D gene: NA
V gene: TRBV4-3
J gene: TRBJ1-6
clone size: NA

CDR3 protein: CASRLRGRSNQPQHF
CDR3 DNA: TGTGCCAGCCGCCTCAGGGGCAGGAGCAATCAGCCCCAGCATTTT
D gene: NA
V gene: TRBV7-9
J gene: TRBJ1-5
clone size: NA

CDR3 protein: CASSFTDGSTGELFF
CDR3 DNA: TGTGCCAGCAGTTTTACAGACGGTAGTACCGGGGAGCTGTTTTTT
D gene: NA
V gene: TRBV6-6
J gene: TRBJ2-2
clone size: NA

CDR3 protein: CASSVVAGELTGELFF
CDR3 DNA: TGCGCCAGCAGTGTAGTAGCGGGAGAGCTCACAGGGGAGCTGTTTTTT
D gene: TRBD2
V gene: TRBV5-1
J gene: TRBJ2-2
clone size: once

CDR3 protein: CASSFTGSSYEQYF
CDR3 DNA: TGTGCCAGTAGTTTCACGGGGAGCTCCTACGAGCAGTACTTC
D gene: NA
V gene: TRBV19
J gene: TRBJ2-7
clone size: NA

CDR3 protein: CASSTGATEAFF
CDR3 DNA: TGCGCCAGCAGCACAGGGGCCACTGAAGCTTTCTTT
D gene: TRBD1
V gene: TRBV5-1
J gene: TRBJ1-1
clone size: once

CDR3 protein: CASSLRGNGEKLFF
CDR3 DNA: TGTGCCAGCAGTTTAAGGGGAAATGGCGAAAAACTGTTTTTT
D gene: NA
V gene: TRBV27
J gene: TRBJ1-4
clone size: NA

CDR3 protein: CASSYDRVSYNEQFF
CDR3 DNA: TGTGCCAGCAGCTACGACAGGGTCTCCTACAATGAGCAGTTCTTC
D gene: TRBD1
V gene: TRBV7-2
J gene: TRBJ2-1
clone size: NA

CDR3 protein: CASTLEGGDQPQHF
CDR3 DNA: TGTGCCAGCACTTTAGAAGGGGGAGACCAGCCCCAGCATTTT
D gene: NA
V gene: TRBV2
J gene: TRBJ1-5
clone size: NA

CDR3 protein: CASSDGTFRGYTF
CDR3 DNA: TGTGCCAGCAGTGACGGGACTTTCCGTGGCTACACCTTC
D gene: NA
V gene: TRBV6-1
J gene: TRBJ1-2
clone size: few

CDR3 protein: CAISESMREVSYEQYF
CDR3 DNA: TGTGCCATCAGTGAGTCAATGCGGGAGGTATCCTACGAGCAGTACTTC
D gene: TRBD2
V gene: TRBV10-3
J gene: TRBJ2-7
clone size: NA

CDR3 protein: CASSPQGLGNTEAFF
CDR3 DNA: TGTGCCAGCAGTCCCCAGGGGCTGGGGAACACTGAAGCTTTCTTT
D gene: NA
V gene: TRBV27
J gene: TRBJ1-1
clone size: NA

CDR3 protein: CASSMGRNTEAFF
CDR3 DNA: TGTGCCAGTAGTATGGGCAGGAACACTGAAGCTTTCTTT
D gene: NA
V gene: TRBV19
J gene: TRBJ1-1
clone size: NA

CDR3 protein: CASSLLERALRDEQFF
CDR3 DNA: TGTGCCAGCAGCTTATTGGAGCGGGCGCTCCGGGATGAGCAGTTCTTC
D gene: NA
V gene: TRBV7-2
J gene: TRBJ2-1
clone size: once

CDR3 protein: CSAREQHGYTF
CDR3 DNA: TGCAGTGCTAGAGAACAGCATGGCTACACCTTC
D gene: NA
V gene: TRBV20-1
J gene: TRBJ1-2
clone size: NA

CDR3 protein: CASSVGSDREAFF
CDR3 DNA: TGTGCCAGCAGCGTAGGGAGTGACAGGGAAGCTTTCTTT
D gene: NA
V gene: TRBV9
J gene: TRBJ1-1
clone size: few

CDR3 protein: CASSLVAGAVSYNEQFF
CDR3 DNA: TGTGCCAGCAGCTTAGTGGCAGGGGCCGTCTCCTACAATGAGCAGTTCTTC
D gene: NA
V gene: TRBV7-2
J gene: TRBJ2-1
clone size: once

CDR3 protein: CASSQVSGSYNEQFF
CDR3 DNA: TGTGCCAGCAGCCAAGTGTCGGGGTCCTACAATGAGCAGTTCTTC
D gene: NA
V gene: TRBV4-2
J gene: TRBJ2-1
clone size: NA

CDR3 protein: CASSGRGSSYEQYF
CDR3 DNA: TGTGCCAGCAGTGGGCGGGGCAGCTCCTACGAGCAGTACTTC
D gene: NA
V gene: TRBV6-1
J gene: TRBJ2-7
clone size: few

CDR3 protein: CASSKSPGQGAGGYTF
CDR3 DNA: TGTGCCAGCAGCAAATCTCCGGGACAGGGGGCAGGAGGCTACACCTTC
D gene: TRBD1
V gene: TRBV7-8
J gene: TRBJ1-2
clone size: NA

CDR3 protein: CARSLIGGAGDPQETQYF
CDR3 DNA: TGTGCCAGAAGCTTGATAGGGGGGGCAGGGGACCCCCAAGAGACCCAGTACTTC
D gene: NA
V gene: TRBV5-3
J gene: TRBJ2-5
clone size: NA

CDR3 protein: CASSFGGFGYGYTF
CDR3 DNA: TGCGCCAGCAGCTTTGGGGGGTTCGGATATGGCTACACCTTC
D gene: NA
V gene: TRBV5-1
J gene: TRBJ1-2
clone size: NA

CDR3 protein: CAWSVESYNSPLHF
CDR3 DNA: TGTGCCTGGAGTGTTGAGAGTTATAATTCACCCCTCCACTTT
D gene: NA
V gene: TRBV30
J gene: TRBJ1-6
clone size: NA

CDR3 protein: CASSVGGGALAGVQFF
CDR3 DNA: TGTGCCAGCAGTGTAGGCGGGGGGGCCCTGGCGGGGGTGCAGTTCTTC
D gene: TRBD2
V gene: TRBV2
J gene: TRBJ2-1
clone size: NA

CDR3 protein: CASGSGLAGVGRYF
CDR3 DNA: TGTGCTAGTGGTTCGGGACTAGCGGGGGTCGGGCGGTACTTC
D gene: TRBD2
V gene: TRBV12-5
J gene: TRBJ2-7
clone size: NA

CDR3 protein: CASSLPPGPLHF
CDR3 DNA: TGTGCCAGCAGCTTACCCCCAGGACCCCTCCACTTT
D gene: NA
V gene: TRBV5-6
J gene: TRBJ1-6
clone size: few

CDR3 protein: CASSPQTSVHNEQFF
CDR3 DNA: TGCGCCAGCAGCCCCCAGACTAGCGTCCACAATGAGCAGTTCTTC
D gene: TRBD2
V gene: TRBV4-3
J gene: TRBJ2-1
clone size: few

CDR3 protein: CASRTPGGGEQYF
CDR3 DNA: TGTGCCAGCAGAACCCCGGGGGGCGGCGAGCAGTACTTC
D gene: NA
V gene: TRBV6-5
J gene: TRBJ2-7
clone size: once

CDR3 protein: CASSLDFAVNYEQYF
CDR3 DNA: TGTGCCAGCAGCTTAGATTTCGCAGTTAACTACGAGCAGTACTTC
D gene: NA
V gene: TRBV11-3
J gene: TRBJ2-7
clone size: NA

CDR3 protein: CASSEAQTHYGYTF
CDR3 DNA: TGTGCCAGCAGTGAAGCACAGACCCACTATGGCTACACCTTC
D gene: NA
V gene: TRBV2
J gene: TRBJ1-2
clone size: NA

CDR3 protein: CASSSGGGSNQPQHF
CDR3 DNA: TGTGCCAGCAGCTCAGGGGGTGGTAGCAATCAGCCCCAGCATTTT
D gene: TRBD1
V gene: TRBV5-4
J gene: TRBJ1-5
clone size: few

CDR3 protein: CASRLLMYSGGNTEAFF
CDR3 DNA: TGTGCCAGCAGACTACTAATGTATTCGGGGGGGAACACTGAAGCTTTCTTT
D gene: NA
V gene: TRBV7-8
J gene: TRBJ1-1
clone size: NA

CDR3 protein: CASSQDRGRANEKLFF
CDR3 DNA: TGTGCCAGCAGCCAAGATAGGGGGCGGGCTAATGAAAAACTGTTTTTT
D gene: TRBD1
V gene: TRBV4-2
J gene: TRBJ1-4
clone size: few

CDR3 protein: CASSIRGESYEQYF
CDR3 DNA: TGTGCCAGTAGTATTCGGGGGGAGAGTTACGAGCAGTACTTC
D gene: TRBD2
V gene: TRBV19
J gene: TRBJ2-7
clone size: few

CDR3 protein: CASSPSDKEYGYGYTF
CDR3 DNA: TGTGCCAGCTCACCCTCGGACAAAGAGTATGGGTATGGCTACACCTTC
D gene: NA
V gene: TRBV18
J gene: TRBJ1-2
clone size: many

CDR3 protein: CASSLIAGVTDTQYF
CDR3 DNA: TGTGCCAGCAGCCTAATAGCGGGGGTCACAGATACGCAGTATTTT
D gene: TRBD2
V gene: TRBV7-9
J gene: TRBJ2-3
clone size: few

CDR3 protein: CASSLISGRAETQYF
CDR3 DNA: TGCGCCAGCAGCTTGATTAGCGGGAGGGCGGAGACCCAGTACTTC
D gene: TRBD2
V gene: TRBV5-1
J gene: TRBJ2-5
clone size: once

CDR3 protein: CASSGVGTGGTNAFF
CDR3 DNA: TGTGCCAGCAGTGGTGTCGGGACAGGGGGGACGAACGCTTTCTTT
D gene: TRBD1
V gene: TRBV27
J gene: TRBJ1-1
clone size: NA

CDR3 protein: CASSPRGAETNTEAFF
CDR3 DNA: TGTGCCAGCTCACCCCGGGGGGCAGAGACGAACACTGAAGCTTTCTTT
D gene: NA
V gene: TRBV18
J gene: TRBJ1-1
clone size: NA

CDR3 protein: CASSPPGQGVNTIYF
CDR3 DNA: TGTGCCAGCAGCCCACCGGGACAGGGGGTCAACACCATATATTTT
D gene: TRBD1
V gene: TRBV6-1
J gene: TRBJ1-3
clone size: NA

CDR3 protein: CASLHGGSSYNEQFF
CDR3 DNA: TGTGCCAGCCTACATGGGGGGAGCTCCTACAATGAGCAGTTCTTC
D gene: NA
V gene: TRBV6-6
J gene: TRBJ2-1
clone size: NA

CDR3 protein: CAWSRGQGATNEKLFF
CDR3 DNA: TGTGCCTGGAGTCGAGGACAGGGGGCAACTAATGAAAAACTGTTTTTT
D gene: TRBD1
V gene: TRBV30
J gene: TRBJ1-4
clone size: NA

CDR3 protein: CARQTDGYTF
CDR3 DNA: TGTGCCAGACAGACCGATGGCTACACCTTC
D gene: NA
V gene: TRBV2
J gene: TRBJ1-2
clone size: NA

CDR3 protein: CASSPLGGETDTQYF
CDR3 DNA: TGTGCCAGCTCACCTCTGGGTGGGGAGACAGATACGCAGTATTTT
D gene: NA
V gene: TRBV18
J gene: TRBJ2-3
clone size: NA

CDR3 protein: CASSHSGGAGYNEQFF
CDR3 DNA: TGTGCCAGCAGCCATAGCGGGGGGGCGGGTTACAATGAGCAGTTCTTC
D gene: TRBD2
V gene: TRBV4-2
J gene: TRBJ2-1
clone size: NA

CDR3 protein: CASSQGRLVNYGYTF
CDR3 DNA: TGTGCCAGCAGCCAAGGGAGGCTTGTTAACTATGGCTACACCTTC
D gene: NA
V gene: TRBV7-2
J gene: TRBJ1-2
clone size: NA

CDR3 protein: CASSLGLAGDYEQYF
CDR3 DNA: TGTGCCAGCAGCTTAGGACTAGCGGGGGATTACGAGCAGTACTTC
D gene: TRBD2
V gene: TRBV13
J gene: TRBJ2-7
clone size: NA

CDR3 protein: CASRRTSGGFGELFF
CDR3 DNA: TGTGCCAGCAGACGGACTAGCGGGGGATTCGGGGAGCTGTTTTTT
D gene: TRBD2
V gene: TRBV6-4
J gene: TRBJ2-2
clone size: NA

CDR3 protein: CASSATGLGDEAFF
CDR3 DNA: TGTGCCAGCAGCGCGACAGGGTTGGGTGATGAAGCTTTCTTT
D gene: TRBD1
V gene: TRBV7-9
J gene: TRBJ1-1
clone size: few

CDR3 protein: CASSPPGSGRSEQYF
CDR3 DNA: TGTGCCAGTAGTCCTCCCGGTAGCGGGAGGAGCGAGCAGTACTTC
D gene: TRBD2
V gene: TRBV19
J gene: TRBJ2-7
clone size: NA

CDR3 protein: CASSPWQGVGNTIYF
CDR3 DNA: TGTGCCAGCAGCCCTTGGCAGGGCGTAGGAAACACCATATATTTT
D gene: NA
V gene: TRBV7-6
J gene: TRBJ1-3
clone size: NA

CDR3 protein: CASSPEGLAGFTDTQYF
CDR3 DNA: TGTGCCAGCAGCCCTGAGGGACTAGCGGGGTTCACAGATACGCAGTATTTT
D gene: TRBD2
V gene: TRBV9
J gene: TRBJ2-3
clone size: few

CDR3 protein: CASSSRAASYEQYF
CDR3 DNA: TGCGCCAGCAGCTCCCGTGCAGCGTCCTACGAGCAGTACTTC
D gene: NA
V gene: TRBV4-1
J gene: TRBJ2-7
clone size: NA